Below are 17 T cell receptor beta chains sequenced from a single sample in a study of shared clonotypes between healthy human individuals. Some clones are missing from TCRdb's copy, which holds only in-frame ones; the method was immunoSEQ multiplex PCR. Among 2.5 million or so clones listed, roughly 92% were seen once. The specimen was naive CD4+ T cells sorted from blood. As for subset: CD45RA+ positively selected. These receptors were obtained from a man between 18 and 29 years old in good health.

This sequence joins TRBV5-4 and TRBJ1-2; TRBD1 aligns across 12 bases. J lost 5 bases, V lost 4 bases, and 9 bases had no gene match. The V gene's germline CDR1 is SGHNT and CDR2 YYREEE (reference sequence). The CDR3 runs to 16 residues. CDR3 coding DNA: TGTGCCAGCAGCGTAGGGGGACAGGGGGCTTGGTATGGCTACACCTTC. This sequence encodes CASSVGGQGAWYGYTF.

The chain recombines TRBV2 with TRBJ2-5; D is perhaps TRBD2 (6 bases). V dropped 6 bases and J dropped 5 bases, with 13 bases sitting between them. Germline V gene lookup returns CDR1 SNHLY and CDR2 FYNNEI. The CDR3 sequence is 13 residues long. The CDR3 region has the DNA TGTGCCAGCAGCTCGGGACTGCGGGAGACCCAGTACTTC. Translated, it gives CASSSGLRETQYF.

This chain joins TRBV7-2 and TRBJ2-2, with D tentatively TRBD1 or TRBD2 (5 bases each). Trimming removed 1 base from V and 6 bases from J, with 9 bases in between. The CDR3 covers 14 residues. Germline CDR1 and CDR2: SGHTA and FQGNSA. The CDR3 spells CASSLDGAAGELFF. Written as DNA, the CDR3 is TGTGCCAGCAGCTTAGACGGGGCGGCCGGGGAGCTGTTTTTT.

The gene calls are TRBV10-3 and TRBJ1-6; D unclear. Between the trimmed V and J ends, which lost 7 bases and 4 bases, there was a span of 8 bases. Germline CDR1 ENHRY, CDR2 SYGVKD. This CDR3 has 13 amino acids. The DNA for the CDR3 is TGTGCCATCATGAGGGATTATAATTCACCCCTCCACTTT. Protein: CAIMRDYNSPLHF.

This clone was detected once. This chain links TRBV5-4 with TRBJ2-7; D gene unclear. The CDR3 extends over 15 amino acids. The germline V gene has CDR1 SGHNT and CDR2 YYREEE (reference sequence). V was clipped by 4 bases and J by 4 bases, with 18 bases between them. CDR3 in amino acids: CASSPTQIGKYEQYF. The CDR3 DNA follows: TGTGCCAGCAGCCCTACTCAGATCGGCAAATACGAGCAGTACTTC.

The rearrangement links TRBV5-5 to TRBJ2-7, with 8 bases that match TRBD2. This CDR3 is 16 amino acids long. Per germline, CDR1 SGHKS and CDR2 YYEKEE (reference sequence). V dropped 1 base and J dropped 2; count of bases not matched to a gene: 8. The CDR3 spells CASSLFAGGVPYEQYF. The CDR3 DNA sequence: TGTGCCAGCAGCTTGTTTGCGGGGGGCGTCCCCTACGAGCAGTACTTC.

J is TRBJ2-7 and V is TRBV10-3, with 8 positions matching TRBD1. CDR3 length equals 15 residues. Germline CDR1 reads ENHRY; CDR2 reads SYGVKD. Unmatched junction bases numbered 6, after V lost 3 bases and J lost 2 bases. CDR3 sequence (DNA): TGTGCCATCAGTGAAGCCAGGGGGCTGGCCTACGAGCAGTACTTC. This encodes CAISEARGLAYEQYF.

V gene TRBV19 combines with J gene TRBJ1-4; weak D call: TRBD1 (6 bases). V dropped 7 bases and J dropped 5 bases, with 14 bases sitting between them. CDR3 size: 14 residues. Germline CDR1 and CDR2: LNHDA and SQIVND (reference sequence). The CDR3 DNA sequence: TGTGCCAGTATGAAGGACAGCCCAAATGAAAAACTGTTTTTT. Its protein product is CASMKDSPNEKLFF.

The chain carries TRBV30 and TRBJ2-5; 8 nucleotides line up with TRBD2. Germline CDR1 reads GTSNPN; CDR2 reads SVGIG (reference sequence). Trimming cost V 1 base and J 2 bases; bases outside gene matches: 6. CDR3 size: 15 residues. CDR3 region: CAWSGLAGYQETQYF. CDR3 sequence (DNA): TGTGCCTGGAGTGGGCTAGCGGGCTATCAAGAGACCCAGTACTTC.

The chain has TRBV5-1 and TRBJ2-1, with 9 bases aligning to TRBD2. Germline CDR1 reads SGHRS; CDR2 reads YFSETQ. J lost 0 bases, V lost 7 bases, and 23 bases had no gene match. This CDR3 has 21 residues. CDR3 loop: CASPISGGSSGRRCSYNEQFF. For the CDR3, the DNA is TGCGCCAGCCCCATTTCAGGGGGGAGTAGCGGGAGACGCTGCTCCTACAATGAGCAGTTCTTC.

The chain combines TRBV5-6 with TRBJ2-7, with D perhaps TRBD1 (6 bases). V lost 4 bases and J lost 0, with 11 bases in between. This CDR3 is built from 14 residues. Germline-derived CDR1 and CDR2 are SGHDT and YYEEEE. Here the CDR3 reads CASSPGQYSYEQYF. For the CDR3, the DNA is TGTGCCAGCAGCCCCGGACAGTACTCCTACGAGCAGTACTTC. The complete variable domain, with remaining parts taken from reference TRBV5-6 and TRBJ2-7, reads DAGVTQSPTHLIKTRGQQVTLRCSPKSGHDTVSWYQQALGQGPQFIFQYYEEEERQRGNFPDRFSGHQFPNYSSELNVNALLLGDSALYLCASSPGQYSYEQYFGPGTRLTVT.

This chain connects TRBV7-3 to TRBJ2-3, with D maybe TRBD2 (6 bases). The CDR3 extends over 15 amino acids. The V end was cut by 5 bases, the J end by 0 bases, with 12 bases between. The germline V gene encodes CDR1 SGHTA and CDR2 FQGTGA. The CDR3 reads CASSPKGTSTDTQYF. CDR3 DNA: TGTGCCAGCAGCCCTAAAGGGACTAGCACAGATACGCAGTATTTT.

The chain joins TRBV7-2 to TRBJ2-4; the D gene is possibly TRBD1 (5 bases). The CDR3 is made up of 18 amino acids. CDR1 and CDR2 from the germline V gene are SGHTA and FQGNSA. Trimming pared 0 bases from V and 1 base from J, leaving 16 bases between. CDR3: CASSLALLTQGAKNIQYF. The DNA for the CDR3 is TGTGCCAGCAGCTTAGCGCTTCTGACCCAGGGTGCCAAAAACATTCAGTACTTC.

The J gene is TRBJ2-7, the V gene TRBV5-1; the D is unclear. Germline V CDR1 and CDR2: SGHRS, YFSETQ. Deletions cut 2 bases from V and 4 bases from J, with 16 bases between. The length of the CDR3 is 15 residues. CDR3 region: CASSFRGAPLYEQYF. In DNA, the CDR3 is TGCGCCAGCAGCTTCAGAGGAGCGCCTCTTTACGAGCAGTACTTC.

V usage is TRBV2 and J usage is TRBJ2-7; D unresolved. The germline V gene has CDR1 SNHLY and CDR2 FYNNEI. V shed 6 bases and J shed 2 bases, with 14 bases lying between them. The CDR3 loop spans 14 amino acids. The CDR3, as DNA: TGTGCCAGCAGGGCTTGGGTCGATCCCTACGAGCAGTACTTC. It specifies CASRAWVDPYEQYF.

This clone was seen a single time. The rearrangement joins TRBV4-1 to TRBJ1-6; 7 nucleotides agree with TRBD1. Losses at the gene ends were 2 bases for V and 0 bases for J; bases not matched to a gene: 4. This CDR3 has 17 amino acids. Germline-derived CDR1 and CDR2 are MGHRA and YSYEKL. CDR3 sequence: CASSQTGEASYNSPLHF. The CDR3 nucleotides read TGCGCCAGCAGCCAAACAGGGGAGGCCTCCTATAATTCACCCCTCCACTTT.

The CDR3 nucleotides are TGTGCCAGCAGCTTACAGGGACAGGGGGCTGAAGCTTTCTTT. Translated: CASSLQGQGAEAFF. The gene calls are TRBV7-2 and TRBJ1-1, with 11 bases aligning to TRBD1. CDR3 length: 14 amino acids. Germline assignment: CDR1 SGHTA and CDR2 FQGNSA. The V gene end was trimmed by 2 bases and the J gene end by 6 bases; junction bases not matched to a gene: 2.